The clone carrying this T cell receptor beta chain was counted ten times or more. Its antigen remains unknown. The data belong to a study of early T cells in non-severe SARS-CoV-2 infection. Across the study: RNA in bulk from unsorted whole blood was sequenced, and chains were unpaired. Study-wide results and caveats: CD4 and private specificities were missed by VDJdb matching, which favored anti-spike CD8 responses.

Separate cDNA molecules each had unique molecular identifiers attached to them. TCRdb used MiXCR to reprocess the 5' RACE reads, holding one entry per CDR3 protein. The repertoire includes 25,000 to 30,000 distinct CDR3 sequences, roughly 4.3% of them detected once, and over 9.5% sits in the top ten. The germline gives CDR1 LNHDA, CDR2 SQIVND (reference sequence). Germline trimming cut 7 bases from V and 6 bases from J; bases unmatched to any gene: 11. The CDR3 is 15 amino acids. The chain recombines TRBV19 with TRBJ2-7; 11 positions agree with TRBD2. The sequencing input was whole blood. The receptor was derived from an adult who was a healthcare worker with PCR-confirmed SARS-CoV-2 infection or an uninfected control (not recorded which). This chain's CDR3 is CASINSGRARFEQYF. For the CDR3, the DNA is TGTGCCAGTATAAATAGCGGGAGGGCCCGTTTCGAGCAGTACTTC.